Below, 17 T cell receptor beta chains from the same sample are listed, as sequenced in a study of T-cell memory formation after mild COVID-19. TCRdb analysed the 5' RACE reads with MiXCR anew, one entry per CDR3 protein. The sample holds about 360,000 distinct CDR3 sequences; over 13% are singletons and the top ten take about 20%. Sequences were obtained from PBMCs or a T cell subset sorted from them (not recorded which). The origin of the receptors is a man aged 18 to 30 who had mild COVID-19 (a few samples of this study predate the infection). Cell type and time point are not known.

This clonotype has only a few counts. The rearrangement links TRBV7-8 to TRBJ2-3; D possibly corresponds to TRBD2 (5 bases). The CDR3 covers 16 residues. Germline loops: CDR1 SGHVS, CDR2 FQNEAQ. V gave up 2 bases and J gave up 2 bases, with 14 bases separating them. CDR3 sequence reads: CASSLSRLAATDTQYF. The CDR3 DNA reads as TGTGCCAGCAGCTTAAGTAGGCTAGCCGCCACAGATACGCAGTATTTT.

The chain combines TRBV6-5 with TRBJ2-7; a weak D match, TRBD1 (5 bases). Trimming cost V 4 bases and J 3 bases, with 13 bases left between them. Germline loops: CDR1 MNHEY, CDR2 SVGAGI. The CDR3 has 14 amino acids. The CDR3 region is CASSSSGRGYEQYF. The CDR3 region has the DNA TGTGCCAGCAGTTCGTCCGGTAGGGGCTACGAGCAGTACTTC.

The chain carries TRBV11-3 and TRBJ1-6, with D unresolved. The CDR3 is 16 residues long. Per germline, CDR1 SGHNT and CDR2 YENEEA. V shed 8 bases and J shed 7 bases, with 21 bases lying between them. The CDR3 coding sequence is TGTGCCAGCCCCTTTGGGCTCCCACATAGAAATTCACCCCTCCACTTT. It is translated as CASPFGLPHRNSPLHF.

This clonotype was detected a few times. The J gene is TRBJ1-1, the V gene TRBV24-1, with TRBD1 identical over 12 bases. V trimming: 0 bases; J trimming: 5 bases; junction bases outside the gene matches: 6. The V gene's germline CDR1 is KGHDR and CDR2 SFDVKD. The CDR3 length is 17 residues. CDR3 amino acids: CATSDLRDRGHRTEAFF. Here the CDR3 DNA reads TGTGCCACCAGTGATTTGCGGGACAGGGGGCACCGTACTGAAGCTTTCTTT.

This clonotype appeared a few times. The chain recombines TRBV29-1 with TRBJ1-1; the D is unclear. Germline values: CDR1 SQVTM, CDR2 ANQGSEA. The length of the CDR3 is 12 residues. Trimming cost V 0 bases and J 10 bases, with 12 bases left between them. The DNA of the CDR3 is TGCAGCGTTGAAGACACTCGGTCGTCAGCTTTCTTT. Translating gives CSVEDTRSSAFF. Looking up the rest from reference TRBV29-1 and TRBJ1-1 gives the full variable domain: SAVISQKPSRDICQRGTSLTIQCQVDSQVTMMFWYRQQPGQSLTLIATANQGSEATYESGFVIDKFPISRPNLTFSTLTVSNMSPEDSSIYLCSVEDTRSSAFFGQGTRLTVV.

This clonotype turned up a few times. This rearrangement joins TRBV13 to TRBJ2-5; 7 positions match TRBD2. CDR3 length equals 14 residues. With V trimmed by 4 bases and J by 2 bases, 4 bases remained unmatched. Germline CDR1 and CDR2: PRHDT and FYEKMQ (reference sequence). The CDR3 spells CASSSQAGQETQYF. The CDR3 DNA is TGTGCCAGCAGCTCCCAAGCGGGGCAAGAGACCCAGTACTTC.

This clonotype was counted ten times or more. The chain combines TRBV5-6 with TRBJ1-5, with a tentative D call TRBD1 (6 bases). The CDR3 totals 15 residues. V was pared by 6 bases and J by 3 bases, with 16 bases between. CDR1 and CDR2 from the germline V gene are SGHDT and YYEEEE. The CDR3 loop is CASTLRGQTNQPQHF. CDR3 DNA: TGTGCCAGCACCCTCAGGGGACAAACCAATCAGCCCCAGCATTTT.

This clonotype was counted between two and nine times. This sequence joins TRBV7-3 and TRBJ1-2, with D possibly being TRBD1 (6 bases). Germline loops: CDR1 SGHTA, CDR2 FQGTGA. Trimming took 6 bases from V and 1 from J, leaving 12 bases between them. This CDR3 contains 14 residues. As DNA, the CDR3 is TGTGCCAGCAGTTCTCAGGGGAATAACTATGGCTACACCTTC. Residues: CASSSQGNNYGYTF.

The table lists this clonotype with a few counts. The chain links TRBV5-1 to TRBJ1-5; no firm D call. CDR3 size: 14 residues. The ends were cut back, 0 bases at V and 7 bases at J, with 11 bases in the middle. The germline CDR1 and CDR2 sequences are SGHRS and YFSETQ. CDR3 in DNA: TGCGCCAGCAGCTTGGACGGGGTTAGGCAGCCCCAGCATTTT. It specifies CASSLDGVRQPQHF.

This clonotype was seen many times. This chain joins TRBV7-2 and TRBJ2-3; 9 nucleotides match TRBD2. The ends lost 5 bases at V and 2 bases at J; junction bases unmatched: 5. The CDR3 covers 15 residues. CDR1 SGHTA and CDR2 FQGNSA come from the germline V gene. The CDR3, as DNA: TGTGCCAGCAGCCGTGGACTAGCGCACACAGATACGCAGTATTTT. It encodes CASSRGLAHTDTQYF. The full variable domain, completed using reference TRBV7-2 and TRBJ2-3, is GAGVSQSPSNKVTEKGKDVELRCDPISGHTALYWYRQSLGQGLEFLIYFQGNSAPDKSGLPSDRFSAERTGGSVSTLTIQRTQQEDSAVYLCASSRGLAHTDTQYFGPGTRLTVL.

There are a few counts of this clonotype. This chain uses TRBV20-1 with TRBJ1-5; no clear D gene. The CDR3 is made up of 13 amino acids. Per germline, CDR1 DFQATT and CDR2 SNEGSKA (reference sequence). V lost 5 bases and J lost 0, with 8 bases in between. CDR3 bases: TGCAGTGCTGCCGACGCTAGCAATCAGCCCCAGCATTTT. Residues: CSAADASNQPQHF.

The table lists this clonotype with a few counts. The chain is built from TRBV5-6 and TRBJ2-7; 10 nucleotides match TRBD1. The CDR3 is 15 residues long. CDR1 and CDR2 from the germline V gene are SGHDT and YYEEEE. J lost 1 base, V lost 2 bases, and 3 bases had no gene match. The CDR3, as DNA: TGTGCCAGCAGCTTCCGGGACAGGGGATCCTACGAGCAGTACTTC. This codes for CASSFRDRGSYEQYF.

The chain carries TRBV7-2 and TRBJ1-1; 10 nucleotides match TRBD1. CDR3 length: 15 amino acids. CDR1 SGHTA and CDR2 FQGNSA come from the germline V gene. J gave up 3 bases and V 3 bases, and 4 bases lay outside the gene matches. DNA for the CDR3: TGTGCCAGCAGCTTTCGACAGGGGGCATACACTGAAGCTTTCTTT. Translation gives CASSFRQGAYTEAFF.

This chain connects TRBV7-3 to TRBJ2-7; 13 nucleotides match TRBD2. Germline values: CDR1 SGHTA, CDR2 FQGTGA. The V and J ends lost 3 bases and 0 bases, in that order; junction bases with no gene match: 5. The CDR3 is 17 amino acids. The CDR3 DNA reads as TGTGCCAGCAGCTTGGGACTAGCGGGGACGAGCTCCTACGAGCAGTACTTC. Protein: CASSLGLAGTSSYEQYF.

This clonotype was recorded many times. The V gene is TRBV11-2, the J gene TRBJ2-3; D is perhaps TRBD2 (7 bases). Germline assignment: CDR1 SGHAT and CDR2 FQNNGV. The CDR3 is 13 amino acids. V gave up 5 bases and J gave up 6 bases, with 12 bases separating them. The CDR3 bases are TGTGCCAGCAGCAGGGGGGGGGCCGATACGCAGTATTTT. Amino acids: CASSRGGADTQYF. The full variable domain, in which reference TRBV11-2 and TRBJ2-3 provide the parts outside the CDR3, is EAGVAQSPRYKIIEKRQSVAFWCNPISGHATLYWYQQILGQGPKLLIQFQNNGVVDDSQLPKDRFSAERLKGVDSTLKIQPAKLEDSAVYLCASSRGGADTQYFGPGTRLTVL.

The rearrangement uses TRBV7-3 and TRBJ2-1, with 7 bases identical to TRBD2. Germline V gives CDR1 SGHTA, CDR2 FQGTGA. The CDR3 consists of 15 residues. After removal of 7 bases from V and 7 bases from J, the junction contained 13 bases not matched to a gene. CDR3 loop: CASTPAPAGKNEQFF. The CDR3 coding sequence is TGTGCCAGCACCCCCGCCCCAGCGGGGAAGAATGAGCAGTTCTTC. Together with reference TRBV7-3 and TRBJ2-1, the CDR3 gives the full variable domain: GAGVSQTPSNKVTEKGKYVELRCDPISGHTALYWYRQSLGQGPEFLIYFQGTGAADDSGLPNDRFFAVRPEGSVSTLKIQRTERGDSAVYLCASTPAPAGKNEQFFGPGTRLTVL.

This clonotype appeared a few times. The chain is built from TRBV7-9 and TRBJ1-1; D remains unclear. The germline CDR1 and CDR2 sequences are SEHNR and FQNEAQ (reference sequence). This CDR3 is built from 14 residues. Deletions cut 2 bases from V and 1 base from J, with 8 bases between. This CDR3 is CASSLSEKNTEAFF. As DNA, the CDR3 is TGTGCCAGCAGCTTATCGGAGAAGAACACTGAAGCTTTCTTT.